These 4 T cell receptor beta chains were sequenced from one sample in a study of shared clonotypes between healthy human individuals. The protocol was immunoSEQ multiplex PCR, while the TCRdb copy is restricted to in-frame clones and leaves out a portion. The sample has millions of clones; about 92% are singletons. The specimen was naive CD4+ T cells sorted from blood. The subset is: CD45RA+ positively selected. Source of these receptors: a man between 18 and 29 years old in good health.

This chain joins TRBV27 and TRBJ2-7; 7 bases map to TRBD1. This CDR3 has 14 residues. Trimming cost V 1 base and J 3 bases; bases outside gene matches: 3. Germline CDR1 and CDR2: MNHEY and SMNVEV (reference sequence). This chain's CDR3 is CASSLYTGDYEQYF. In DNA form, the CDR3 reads TGTGCCAGCAGTTTATATACAGGGGACTACGAGCAGTACTTC.

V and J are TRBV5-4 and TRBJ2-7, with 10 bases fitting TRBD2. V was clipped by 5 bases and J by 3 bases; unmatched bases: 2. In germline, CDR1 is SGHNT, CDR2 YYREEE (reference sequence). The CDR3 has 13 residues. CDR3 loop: CASSGTSDYEQYF. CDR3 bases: TGTGCCAGCAGTGGGACTAGCGACTACGAGCAGTACTTC. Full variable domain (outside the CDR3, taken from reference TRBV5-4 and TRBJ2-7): ETGVTQSPTHLIKTRGQQVTLRCSSQSGHNTVSWYQQALGQGPQFIFQYYREEENGRGNFPPRFSGLQFPNYSSELNVNALELDDSALYLCASSGTSDYEQYFGPGTRLTVT.

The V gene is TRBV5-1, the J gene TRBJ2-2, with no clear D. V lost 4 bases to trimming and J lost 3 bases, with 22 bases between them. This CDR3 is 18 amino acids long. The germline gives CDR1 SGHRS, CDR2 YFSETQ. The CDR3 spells CASSVTGLRLMDTGELFF. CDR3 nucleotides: TGCGCCAGCAGCGTCACGGGTCTCAGGCTGATGGACACCGGGGAGCTGTTTTTT.

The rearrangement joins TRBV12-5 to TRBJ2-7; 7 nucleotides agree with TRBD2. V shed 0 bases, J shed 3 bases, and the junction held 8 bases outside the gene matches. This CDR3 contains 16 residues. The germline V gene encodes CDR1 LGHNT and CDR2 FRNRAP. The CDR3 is CASGLVVTSTIYEQYF. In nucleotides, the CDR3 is TGTGCTAGTGGTTTGGTGGTGACTAGCACCATCTACGAGCAGTACTTC.